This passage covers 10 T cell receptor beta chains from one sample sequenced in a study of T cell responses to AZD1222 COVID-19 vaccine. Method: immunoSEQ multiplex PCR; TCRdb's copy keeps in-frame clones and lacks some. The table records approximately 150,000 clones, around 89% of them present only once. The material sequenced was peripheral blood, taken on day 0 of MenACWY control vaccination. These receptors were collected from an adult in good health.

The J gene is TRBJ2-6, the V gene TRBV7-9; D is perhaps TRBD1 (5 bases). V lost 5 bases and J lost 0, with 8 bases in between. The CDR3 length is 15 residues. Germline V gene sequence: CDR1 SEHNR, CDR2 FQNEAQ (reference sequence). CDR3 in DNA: TGTGCCAGCAGCCCAACAGGCTCTGGGGCCAACGTCCTGACTTTC. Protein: CASSPTGSGANVLTF.

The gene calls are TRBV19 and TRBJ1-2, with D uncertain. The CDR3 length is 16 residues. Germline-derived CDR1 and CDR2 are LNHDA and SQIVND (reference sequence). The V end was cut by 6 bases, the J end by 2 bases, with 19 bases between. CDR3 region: CASRPARASINYGYTF. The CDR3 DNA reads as TGTGCCAGTAGGCCCGCCCGGGCCAGCATCAACTATGGCTACACCTTC.

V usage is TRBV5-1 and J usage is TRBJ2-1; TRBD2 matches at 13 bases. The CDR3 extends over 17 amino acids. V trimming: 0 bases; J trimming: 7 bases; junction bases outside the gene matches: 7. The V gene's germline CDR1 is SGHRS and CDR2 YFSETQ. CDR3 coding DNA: TGCGCCAGCAGCTTGGTTTGGAGACTAGCGGGAGGAAATGAGCAGTTCTTC. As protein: CASSLVWRLAGGNEQFF.

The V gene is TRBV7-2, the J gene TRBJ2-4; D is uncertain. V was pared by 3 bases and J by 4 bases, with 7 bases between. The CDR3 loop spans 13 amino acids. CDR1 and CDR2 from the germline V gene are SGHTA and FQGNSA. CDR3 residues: CASSLLGKNIQYF. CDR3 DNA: TGTGCCAGCAGCTTGTTAGGGAAAAACATTCAGTACTTC.

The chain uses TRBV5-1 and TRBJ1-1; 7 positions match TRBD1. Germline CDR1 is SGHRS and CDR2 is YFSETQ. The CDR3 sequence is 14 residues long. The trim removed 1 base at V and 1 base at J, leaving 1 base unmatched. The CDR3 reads CASSLTGANTEAFF. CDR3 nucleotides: TGCGCCAGCAGCTTGACAGGGGCGAACACTGAAGCTTTCTTT.

In DNA, the CDR3 is TGTGCCAGCAGCTTGGGGCCATCCGGGGCCAACGTCCTGACTTTC. Protein product: CASSLGPSGANVLTF. This chain links TRBV5-6 with TRBJ2-6, with no clear D. The CDR3 extends over 15 amino acids. V was clipped by 0 bases and J by 4 bases, with 8 bases between them. Germline-derived CDR1 and CDR2 are SGHDT and YYEEEE.

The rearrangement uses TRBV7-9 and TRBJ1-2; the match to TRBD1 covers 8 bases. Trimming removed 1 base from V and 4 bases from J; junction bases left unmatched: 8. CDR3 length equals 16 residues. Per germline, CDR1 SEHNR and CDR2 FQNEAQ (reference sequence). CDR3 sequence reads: CASSLGTGTVLYGYTF. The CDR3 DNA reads TGTGCCAGCAGCTTAGGGACAGGGACGGTACTCTATGGCTACACCTTC.

The CDR3 region is CASSPTTGSLGYTF. The CDR3 DNA follows: TGTGCCAGCAGCCCTACAACAGGGTCTCTAGGCTACACCTTC. This chain joins TRBV7-2 and TRBJ1-2, with D perhaps matching TRBD1 (6 bases). The germline V gene has CDR1 SGHTA and CDR2 FQGNSA. V lost 5 bases to trimming and J lost 8 bases, with 18 bases between them. The length of the CDR3 is 14 residues.

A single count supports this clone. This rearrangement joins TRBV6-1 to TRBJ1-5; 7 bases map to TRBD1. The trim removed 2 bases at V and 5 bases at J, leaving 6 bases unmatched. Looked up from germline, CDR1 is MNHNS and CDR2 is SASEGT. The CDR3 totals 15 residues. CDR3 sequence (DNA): TGTGCCAGCAGTGAACAGGGGGGAACTGATCAGCCCCAGCATTTT. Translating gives CASSEQGGTDQPQHF.

CDR3 coding DNA: TGTGCCAGCAGCCCCCGACTAGTTTCCGGGGAGCTGTTTTTT. It specifies CASSPRLVSGELFF. The V gene is TRBV13, the J gene TRBJ2-2; TRBD2 is a possible D gene (6 bases). The germline V gene has CDR1 PRHDT and CDR2 FYEKMQ (reference sequence). CDR3 length: 14 amino acids. Trimming took 5 bases from V and 6 from J, leaving 13 bases between them.